This is a list of T cell receptor beta chains from one sample in a study of cytomegalovirus exposure and HLA in healthy donors. The table came from immunoSEQ multiplex PCR; TCRdb's copy has only in-frame clones and leaves some out. This sample yields about 140,000 clones, of which 60% to 85% are seen a single time; approximately 1.2% belongs to the top ten. The specimen sequenced was PBMCs. The receptors come from a male donor in good health and CMV-seropositive. Both conserved end residues are part of each CDR3.

TRBV2,CASSNTLGGGARNEQFF
TRBV6-5,CASSFGQGESYEQYF
TRBV6-5,CASSSLTGGFQPQHF
TRBV27,CASRVAGGPGEQYF
TRBV11-2,CASSLTSGGAEQYF
TRBV7-9,CAVLSSGGNTGELFF
TRBV5-6,CASSRGAFSGNTIYF
TRBV5-4,CASSAEVVPEAFF
TRBV5-1,CASSLGTGVLNTIYF
TRBV7-2,CASSFSGSHTGELFF
TRBV19,CATRSQRGTDTQYF
TRBV28,CASSFTGSYNEQFF
TRBV14,CASSPFTREQYF
TRBV11-2,CASSLGPRYNEQFF
TRBV6-5,CASSYIGGDQPQHF
TRBV5-1,CASSPGQPESEKLFF
TRBV19,CASTLTGGESTDTQYF
TRBV9,CASSVSGANTGELFF
TRBV5-4,CASSLGEPDTQYF
TRBV19,CASRPRGGDKNIQYF
TRBV15,CATSRERQGTVNEKLFF
TRBV5-1,CASSLGGTDYGYTF
TRBV7-2,CASSPGQPGETQYF
TRBV4-3,CASSAQVAQGSYEQYF
TRBV4-1,CASSQVFQGTYEQYF
TRBV4-1,CASSQEGTGPYEQYF
TRBV11-2,CASSLDQYEQYF
TRBV27,CASSGTSFYVFNEQFF
TRBV9,CASSVVNSPYNEQFF
TRBV7-9,CASSLVPTSRYEQYF